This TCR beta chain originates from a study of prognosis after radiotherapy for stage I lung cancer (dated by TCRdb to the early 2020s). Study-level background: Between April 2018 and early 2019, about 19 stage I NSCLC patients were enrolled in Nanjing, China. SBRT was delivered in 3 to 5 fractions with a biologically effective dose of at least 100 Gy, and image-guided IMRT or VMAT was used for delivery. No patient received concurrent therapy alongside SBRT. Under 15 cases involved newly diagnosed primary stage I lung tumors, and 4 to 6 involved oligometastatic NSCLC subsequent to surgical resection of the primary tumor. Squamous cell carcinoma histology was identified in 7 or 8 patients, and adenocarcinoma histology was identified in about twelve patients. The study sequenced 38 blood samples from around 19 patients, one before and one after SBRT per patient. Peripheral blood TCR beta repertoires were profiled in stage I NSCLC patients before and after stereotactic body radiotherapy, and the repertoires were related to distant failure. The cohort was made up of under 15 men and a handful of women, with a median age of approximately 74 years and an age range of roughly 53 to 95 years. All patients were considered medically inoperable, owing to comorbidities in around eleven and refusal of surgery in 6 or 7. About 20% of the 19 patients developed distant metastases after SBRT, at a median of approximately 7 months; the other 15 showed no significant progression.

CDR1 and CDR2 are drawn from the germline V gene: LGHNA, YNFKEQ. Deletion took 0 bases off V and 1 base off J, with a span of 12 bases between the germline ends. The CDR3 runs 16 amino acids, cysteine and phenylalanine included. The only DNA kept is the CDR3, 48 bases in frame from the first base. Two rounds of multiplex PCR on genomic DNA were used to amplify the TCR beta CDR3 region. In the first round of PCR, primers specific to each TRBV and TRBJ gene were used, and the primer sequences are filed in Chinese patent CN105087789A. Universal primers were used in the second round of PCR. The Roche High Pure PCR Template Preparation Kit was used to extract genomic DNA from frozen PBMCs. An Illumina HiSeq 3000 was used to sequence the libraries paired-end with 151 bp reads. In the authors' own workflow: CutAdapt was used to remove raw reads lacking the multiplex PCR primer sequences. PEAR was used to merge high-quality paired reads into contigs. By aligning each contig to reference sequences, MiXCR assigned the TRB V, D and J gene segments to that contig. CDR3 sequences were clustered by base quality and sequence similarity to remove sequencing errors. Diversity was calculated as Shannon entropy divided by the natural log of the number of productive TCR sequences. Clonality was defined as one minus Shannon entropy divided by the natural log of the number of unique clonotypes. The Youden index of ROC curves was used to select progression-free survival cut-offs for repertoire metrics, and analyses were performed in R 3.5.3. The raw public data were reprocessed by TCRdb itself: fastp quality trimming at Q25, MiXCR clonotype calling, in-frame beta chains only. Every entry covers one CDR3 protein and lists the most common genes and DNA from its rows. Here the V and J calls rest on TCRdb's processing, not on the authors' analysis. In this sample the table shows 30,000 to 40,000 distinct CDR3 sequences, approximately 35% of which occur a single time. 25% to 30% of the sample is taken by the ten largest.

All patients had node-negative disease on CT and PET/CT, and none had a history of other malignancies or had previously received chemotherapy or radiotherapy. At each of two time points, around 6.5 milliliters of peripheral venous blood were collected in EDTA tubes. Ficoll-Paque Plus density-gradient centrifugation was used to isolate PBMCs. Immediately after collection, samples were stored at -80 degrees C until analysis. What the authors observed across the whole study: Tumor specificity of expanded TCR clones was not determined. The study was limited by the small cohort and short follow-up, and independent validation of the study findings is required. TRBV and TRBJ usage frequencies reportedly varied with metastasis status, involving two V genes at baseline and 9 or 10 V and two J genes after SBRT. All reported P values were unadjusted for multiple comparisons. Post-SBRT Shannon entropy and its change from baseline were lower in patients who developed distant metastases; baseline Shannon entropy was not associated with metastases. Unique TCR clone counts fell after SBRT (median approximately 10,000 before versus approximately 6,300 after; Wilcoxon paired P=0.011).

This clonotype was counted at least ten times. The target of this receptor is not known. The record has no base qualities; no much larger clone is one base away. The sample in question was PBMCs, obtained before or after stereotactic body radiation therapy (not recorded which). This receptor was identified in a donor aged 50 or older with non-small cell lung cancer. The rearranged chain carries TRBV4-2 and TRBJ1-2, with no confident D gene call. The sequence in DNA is TGTGCCAGCAGCCAAGACTCGGCAGAAGTTAACTATGGCTACACCTTC. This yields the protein CASSQDSAEVNYGYTF.